The 22 T cell receptor beta chains given below trace back to one sample, sequenced in a study of blood T cell repertoires in COVID-19 (dated by TCRdb to the early 2020s). Library preparation employed the immunoSEQ multiplex PCR assay. Imported from immuneACCESS, the table was reduced by TCRdb to in-frame sequences with V and J called. These copies leave out some clones; in studies compared against another copy, an unresolved V gene accounts for under half, and the cause of the remainder is not known. In all, the sample holds around 220,000 clones, and just over 85% of those were seen once. The ten largest clones represent under 15% of the sample. The sequenced sample consisted of PBMCs or T cells enriched from blood (not recorded which). These receptor sequences come from a woman in her fifties or sixties with acute COVID-19.

This clone has a handful of counts. This sequence joins TRBV4-1 and TRBJ1-2, with unresolved D. Germline CDR1 and CDR2: MGHRA and YSYEKL. V was cut by 4 bases and J by 10 bases, with 10 bases left in between. The CDR3 consists of 11 residues. The DNA of the CDR3 is TGCGCCAGCAGCCGCCAGAGGAACTACACCTTC. Translating it yields CASSRQRNYTF.

CDR3 region: CASSRGGTDSGNTIYF. The CDR3 nucleotides read TGTGCCAGCTCCCGAGGGGGAACAGACTCTGGAAACACCATATATTTT. The V and J genes are TRBV18 and TRBJ1-3; tentative D call: TRBD1 (6 bases). With 6 bases removed from V and 0 bases from J, the gap between germline ends came to 15 bases. The germline V gene encodes CDR1 KGHSH and CDR2 LQKENI. The CDR3 consists of 16 residues.

The CDR3 here is CASSLRGDYGYTF. CDR3 in DNA: TGTGCCAGCAGTTTACGGGGGGACTATGGCTACACCTTC. The chain combines TRBV27 with TRBJ1-2; maybe TRBD1 (5 bases). This CDR3 has 13 residues. Per the germline V gene, CDR1 is MNHEY and CDR2 is SMNVEV (reference sequence). Trimming removed 2 bases at V and 3 bases at J, with 7 bases between.

The chain links TRBV18 to TRBJ1-5; 7 bases are shared with TRBD1. Germline CDR1 and CDR2: KGHSH and LQKENI. The ends lost 6 bases at V and 3 bases at J; junction bases unmatched: 8. This CDR3 is built from 15 residues. CDR3 coding DNA: TGTGCCAGCTCGGAAACGACAGGGCCCAATCAGCCCCAGCATTTT. It is translated as CASSETTGPNQPQHF. Drawing the rest from reference TRBV18 and TRBJ1-5, the complete variable domain is NAGVMQNPRHLVRRRGQEARLRCSPMKGHSHVYWYRQLPEEGLKFMVYLQKENIIDESGMPKERFSAEFPKEGPSILRIQQVVRGDSAAYFCASSETTGPNQPQHFGDGTRLSIL.

This clone came up once. CDR3 loop: CASEGTSGSRNEQFF. The CDR3 DNA is TGTGCCAGCGAGGGGACTAGCGGGAGTAGGAATGAGCAGTTCTTC. The J gene is TRBJ2-1, the V gene TRBV2, with TRBD2 matching over 14 bases. J gave up 7 bases and V 8 bases, and 7 bases lay outside the gene matches. There are 15 residues in the CDR3. Germline V gene data show CDR1 as SNHLY and CDR2 as FYNNEI.

This clone was counted a few times. The J gene is TRBJ2-7, the V gene TRBV7-2; the match to TRBD1 covers 7 bases. V gave up 1 base and J gave up 2 bases; unmatched junction bases: 5. The CDR3 is 15 residues long. Germline V gene sequence: CDR1 SGHTA, CDR2 FQGNSA. CDR3 sequence: CASSLGQGETYEQYF. In nucleotides, the CDR3 is TGTGCCAGCAGCTTAGGGCAGGGGGAAACCTACGAGCAGTACTTC.

The chain combines TRBV28 with TRBJ2-7, with 7 positions matching TRBD2. Germline values: CDR1 MDHEN, CDR2 SYDVKM. V shed 8 bases and J 1 base; nucleotides not matched to a gene: 2. The CDR3 is made up of 12 amino acids. The DNA of the CDR3 is TGTGCCAGCGGGGGGGTTTCCTACGAGCAGTACTTC. It encodes CASGGVSYEQYF.

V and J are TRBV5-6 and TRBJ1-5, with D possibly matching TRBD1 (6 bases). The length of the CDR3 is 14 residues. Per germline, CDR1 SGHDT and CDR2 YYEEEE. V was shortened by 4 bases and J by 2 bases, with 10 bases between the two germline ends. The CDR3 bases are TGTGCCAGCAGCGGACCAGGGGGCAATCAGCCCCAGCATTTT. Translation: CASSGPGGNQPQHF.

This chain's CDR3 is CASSYHPTGNSYEQYF. CDR3 DNA: TGTGCCAGCAGCTATCACCCGACAGGGAACTCCTACGAGCAGTACTTC. The chain uses TRBV3-1 (or the pseudogene TRBV3-2) and TRBJ2-7, with 7 bases that match TRBD1. This CDR3 region has 16 residues. Germline CDR1 and CDR2: LGHDT and YNNKEL (reference sequence). The ends lost 5 bases at V and 0 bases at J; junction bases unmatched: 10.

The V call is TRBV29-1, the J call TRBJ1-1; 9 bases are a match to TRBD1. This CDR3 has 13 amino acids. V lost 0 bases and J lost 6; bases outside the gene matches: 2. The germline V gene encodes CDR1 SQVTM and CDR2 ANQGSEA. The CDR3 sequence: CSVEEGTGPEAFF. DNA for the CDR3: TGCAGCGTTGAAGAGGGGACAGGGCCTGAAGCTTTCTTT.

The chain combines TRBV7-9 with TRBJ2-7; D is possibly TRBD1 (6 bases). CDR3 length: 15 amino acids. Trimming cost V 5 bases and J 2 bases, with 16 bases left between them. In germline, CDR1 is SEHNR, CDR2 FQNEAQ (reference sequence). As DNA, the CDR3 is TGTGCCAGCAGCGCAATCGAGGGGGTCACCTACGAGCAGTACTTC. This codes for CASSAIEGVTYEQYF.

This clone came up once. The rearrangement joins TRBV3-1 (or the pseudogene TRBV3-2) to TRBJ2-3, with 8 bases aligning to TRBD1. CDR1 is LGHDT and CDR2 is YNNKEL in the germline V gene (reference sequence). V gave up 5 bases and J gave up 2 bases; unmatched junction bases: 3. The CDR3 consists of 14 residues. This chain's CDR3 is CASSGTGSTDTQYF. CDR3 DNA sequence: TGTGCCAGCAGCGGGACAGGATCCACAGATACGCAGTATTTT.

This chain connects TRBV11-2 to TRBJ1-6; possibly TRBD1 for D (5 bases). Germline loops: CDR1 SGHAT, CDR2 FQNNGV. This CDR3 contains 13 residues. V was cut by 6 bases and J by 6 bases, with 9 bases left in between. The CDR3 is CASSGGVNSPLHF. CDR3 nucleotides: TGTGCCAGCAGTGGAGGGGTTAATTCACCCCTCCACTTT.

The chain employs TRBV20-1 and TRBJ2-3; 8 bases are a match to TRBD2. This CDR3 is 10 amino acids long. Trimming at V came to 6 bases and at J to 11 bases, leaving 4 bases not matched to a gene. Germline loops: CDR1 DFQATT, CDR2 SNEGSKA (reference sequence). The CDR3 protein is CSASGTRQYF. The DNA for the CDR3 is TGCAGTGCCTCCGGGACTAGGCAGTATTTT.

This chain uses TRBV6-1 with TRBJ2-2, with 8 nucleotides matching TRBD2. CDR3 length equals 15 residues. V was clipped by 4 bases and J by 2 bases; unmatched bases: 3. CDR1 is MNHNS, CDR2 SASEGT, per germline. The CDR3 sequence: CASSVAGSNTGELFF. Written as DNA, the CDR3 is TGTGCCAGCAGTGTAGCGGGGAGTAACACCGGGGAGCTGTTTTTT.

The chain links TRBV9 to TRBJ2-3; D possibly corresponds to TRBD1 (5 bases). There are 14 residues in the CDR3. The germline V gene has CDR1 SGDLS and CDR2 YYNGEE. Trimming removed 0 bases at V and 5 bases at J, with 10 bases between. The CDR3 loop is CASSVEGIRDTQYF. The DNA of the CDR3 is TGTGCCAGCAGCGTAGAGGGGATCAGAGATACGCAGTATTTT.

The V gene is TRBV7-9, the J gene TRBJ2-3, with 9 bases lining up with TRBD1. Germline V gene data show CDR1 as SEHNR and CDR2 as FQNEAQ (reference sequence). CDR3 length equals 15 residues. J was trimmed by 2 bases and V by 5 bases; bases with no gene match: 5. CDR3 in amino acids: CASSRQGENTDTQYF. CDR3 bases: TGTGCCAGCAGCCGACAGGGGGAAAACACAGATACGCAGTATTTT.

The chain employs TRBV18 and TRBJ1-2; 8 bases agree with TRBD1. The CDR3 extends over 15 amino acids. Looked up from germline, CDR1 is KGHSH and CDR2 is LQKENI. V shed 1 base, J shed 5 bases, and the junction held 6 bases outside the gene matches. The CDR3 reads CASSPQDRVGYGYTF. CDR3 nucleotides: TGTGCCAGCTCACCACAGGACAGGGTAGGATATGGCTACACCTTC.

The CDR3 DNA follows: TGTGCCAGTAGCCTTTTACTAGCGGACGAGCAGTACTTC. The encoded protein is CASSLLLADEQYF. This chain uses TRBV19 with TRBJ2-7; 8 bases fit TRBD2. This CDR3 comprises 13 residues. V lost 6 bases to trimming and J lost 5 bases; unmatched junction nucleotides: 6. Germline-derived CDR1 and CDR2 are LNHDA and SQIVND (reference sequence).

The chain links TRBV7-9 to TRBJ1-3; D is possibly TRBD1 (6 bases). Germline V gene sequence: CDR1 SEHNR, CDR2 FQNEAQ (reference sequence). This CDR3 spans 14 amino acids. Trimming left V 11 bases short and J 0 bases short, with 14 bases between. The CDR3 DNA reads as TGTGCCTGGCAACAGGGAGACTCTGGAAACACCATATATTTT. As protein: CAWQQGDSGNTIYF.

The chain recombines TRBV2 with TRBJ1-4; D is unclear. V was pared by 6 bases and J by 7 bases, with 6 bases between. In germline, CDR1 is SNHLY, CDR2 FYNNEI. This CDR3 is 11 amino acids long. The CDR3 nucleotides are TGTGCCAGCAGCCCCGGTGAAAAACTGTTTTTT. Translated: CASSPGEKLFF.

This clone was observed a few times. The chain links TRBV3-1 (or the pseudogene TRBV3-2) to TRBJ1-6; unclear D gene. From germline, CDR1 is LGHDT and CDR2 YNNKEL (reference sequence). V lost 4 bases and J 2 bases, leaving 12 bases between the germline ends. The CDR3 extends over 16 amino acids. CDR3 DNA sequence: TGTGCCAGCAGCCGGGCGACCGCAGCCTATAATTCACCCCTCCACTTT. Translation gives CASSRATAAYNSPLHF.